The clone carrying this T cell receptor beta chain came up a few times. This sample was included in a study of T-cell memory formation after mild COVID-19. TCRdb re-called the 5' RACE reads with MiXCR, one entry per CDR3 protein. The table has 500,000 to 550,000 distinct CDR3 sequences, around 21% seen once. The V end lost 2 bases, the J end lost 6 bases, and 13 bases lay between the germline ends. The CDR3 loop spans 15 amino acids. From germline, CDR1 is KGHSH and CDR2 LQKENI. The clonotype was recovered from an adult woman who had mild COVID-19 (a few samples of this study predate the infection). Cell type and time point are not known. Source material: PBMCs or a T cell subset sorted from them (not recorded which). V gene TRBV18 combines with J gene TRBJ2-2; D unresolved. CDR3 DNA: TGTGCCAGCTCACCAGGTTTGGTCGAGTCCGGGGAGCTGTTTTTT. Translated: CASSPGLVESGELFF.